This TCR beta chain was profiled in a study of T cell responses to AZD1222 COVID-19 vaccine (dated by TCRdb to the early 2020s). Turning to the overall study: Because spike-specific TCR depth and breadth did not differ between the two schedules, AZD1222 recipients who got a second dose at roughly 4 weeks were pooled with those who got a second dose at roughly 12 weeks. Enrollment into the trials was organized by age into subgroups of 18-55, 56-69 and 70-plus years, and those subgroups contained approximately 150, 30 and 60 TCR-sequenced participants, respectively. TCR sequencing was performed for 230 to 250 trial participants, of whom about 200 were given two doses of AZD1222 and approximately 25 were given two doses of MenACWY control vaccine.

The CDR3 regions of human TCRbeta chains were analyzed by immunosequencing. Per the source publication's procedure: Repertoire TCRs were matched against a reference library of SARS-CoV-2-specific TCRs generated with the MIRA antigen-specificity platform. Breadth was defined as the fraction of unique TCRs that were SARS-CoV-2-associated. Depth was defined as the fraction of total T cells that were SARS-CoV-2-associated. Using the MIRA data, each spike-specific TCR was mapped to the spike region that the TCR reacts to and placed in a CD4 or CD8 class. Log10-transformed breadth and depth values were compared by one-way ANOVA with Sidak's multiple comparisons tests. In its TCRdb copy, this immuneACCESS table keeps in-frame sequences only and misses some clones. Where compared with another copy, unresolved V genes explain less than half of these, and the others have no known cause. That table is the source of V, J and clone size, and D and trimming were worked out from the DNA. This sample gives roughly 180,000 clones in total; more than 80% of them show up just once. 6.9% of the sample is taken by the ten largest.

The CDR3 measures 16 amino acids from cysteine to phenylalanine. The entry retains the CDR3 DNA only, 48 bases that are in frame from base 1. CDR1 and CDR2 were assigned from the germline V gene as MNHEY and SVGAGI. The V end loses 4 bases and the J end loses 4 bases, and a stretch of 18 bases separates them. Note on this clone: What antigen it recognizes has not been identified. Base qualities are not recorded, but no much larger clone differs from it by a single base.

What the study reported, not specific to this receptor: Most participants were white British and females outnumbered males, and the authors suggested that clonal diversity may have been underestimated. Reportedly, almost half of the unique spike-specific TCRs recognized epitopes lying outside the regions that are mutated in the B.1.351 and B.1.1.7 variants. Only five to seven AZD1222 recipients were SARS-CoV-2 seropositive at baseline, limiting conclusions about previously exposed vaccinees. In the small 56-69-year group, the increase in depth fell short of significance, most likely because of low power. The vaccine-associated CD4 TCRs covered the entire spike protein, and the dominant responses fell in regions 160-218 and 743-854. After two AZD1222 doses, spike-specific TCR breadth and depth were significantly higher than at day 0 and than in MenACWY recipients. Because no samples from the day 14 peak response were available, repertoires could be characterized only after the peak T cell response.

Interpreted using the paper, the time point label stands for: baseline before first vaccination. Vaccinee samples came from UK trials COV001 and COV002, including a single-blind randomized controlled phase 2/3 trial of AZD1222 (ChAdOx1 nCoV-19) in healthy adults. For TCRbeta chain sequencing, PBMC samples were collected from trial participants at day 0 and at day 28 after the second dose. Rearrangement joined TRBV6-5 to TRBJ2-3; the D gene remains uncertain. The sequenced sample was peripheral blood, obtained on day 0 of AZD1222 vaccination. The sequence was obtained from an adult in good health. The CDR3 protein sequence reads: CASSWLDVRCADTQYF. The base sequence is TGTGCCAGCAGTTGGTTAGATGTCAGGTGCGCAGATACGCAGTATTTT.